Below, 8 T cell receptor beta chains from the same sample are listed, as sequenced in a study of CD8+ T cells in alopecia areata. Investigators isolated RNA and reverse transcribed it into cDNA to act as the sequencing template. Generated by immunoSEQ multiplex PCR, the TCRdb table keeps only in-frame clones and is missing some. The table has some 22,000 clones, under 60% seen once; the top ten hold roughly 29%. What was sequenced was NKG2D-high CD8+ T cells sorted from blood. Source of these receptors: a human donor with alopecia areata.

The genes are TRBV27 and TRBJ2-1, with TRBD2 matching 10 bases. CDR3 length: 18 amino acids. Germline CDR1 reads MNHEY; CDR2 reads SMNVEV (reference sequence). With 5 bases clipped from V and 8 bases from J, the junction kept 18 bases outside the gene matches. The chain's CDR3 is CASSLPSEREGRLDEQFF. CDR3 nucleotides: TGTGCCAGCAGTCTTCCATCTGAGCGGGAGGGCCGGCTTGATGAGCAGTTCTTC.

V and J are TRBV19 and TRBJ2-3; D is perhaps TRBD1 or TRBD2 (5 bases each). Germline CDR1 LNHDA, CDR2 SQIVND (reference sequence). Trimming left V 7 bases short and J 6 bases short, with 20 bases between. The CDR3 is made up of 15 amino acids. CDR3 nucleotides: TGTGCCAGTATGCCGGGGCAGGACCGAAGGGATACGCAGTATTTT. This gives the protein CASMPGQDRRDTQYF.

The CDR3 nucleotides are TGTGCCAAGTCCCGTGACAGGGGTAATGGAGTTCAGCCCCAGCATTTT. Translation gives CAKSRDRGNGVQPQHF. The chain employs TRBV27 and TRBJ1-5, with 8 bases fitting TRBD1. V trimming: 10 bases; J trimming: 6 bases; junction bases outside the gene matches: 17. The CDR3 sequence is 16 residues long. Germline V lookup: CDR1 MNHEY, CDR2 SMNVEV (reference sequence).

This clone has just a few counts. The J gene is TRBJ1-1, the V gene TRBV4-1; no definite D call. Trimming took 1 base from V and 11 from J, leaving 11 bases between them. CDR1 is MGHRA, CDR2 YSYEKL, per germline. This CDR3 is built from 12 residues. This CDR3 reads CASSQGFPGAFF. CDR3 nucleotides: TGCGCCAGCAGCCAAGGATTTCCCGGGGCTTTCTTT.

This clone counts as medium-sized. V gene TRBV19 combines with J gene TRBJ1-5; D not certain. V lost 6 bases and J 0 bases, leaving 12 bases between the germline ends. The CDR3 sequence is 15 residues long. Per the germline V gene, CDR1 is LNHDA and CDR2 is SQIVND (reference sequence). The CDR3 coding sequence is TGTGCCAGTAGCCTGGATTGGTTTAGCAATCAGCCCCAGCATTTT. Encoded protein: CASSLDWFSNQPQHF.

This clone occurred once. The chain employs TRBV27 and TRBJ2-5; D gene uncertain. Trimming shortened V by 1 base and J by 4 bases, and 7 bases separated the two germline ends. This CDR3 contains 13 residues. Germline CDR1 and CDR2: MNHEY and SMNVEV (reference sequence). CDR3 DNA sequence: TGTGCCAGCAGTTTATTCAGTGGAGAGACCCAGTACTTC. It is translated as CASSLFSGETQYF.

As to this clone: Germline and junction disagree at one end, which may indicate a read error. The chain has TRBV2 and TRBJ1-4, with D unresolved. CDR3 length: 14 residues. Germline assignment: CDR1 SNHLY and CDR2 FYNNEI. This chain's CDR3 is CASSEALDEQLGVF. CDR3 bases: TGTGCCAGCAGTGAAGCGCTTGACGAACAATTGGGTGTTTTT.

The V call is TRBV6-5, the J call TRBJ2-1; 13 nucleotides agree with TRBD2. Trimming took 5 bases from V and 5 from J; bases not matched to a gene: 3. CDR1 and CDR2 from the germline V gene are MNHEY and SVGAGI. The length of the CDR3 is 15 residues. The CDR3 spells CASSGLAGVHNEQFF. The CDR3 DNA reads as TGTGCCAGCAGTGGACTAGCGGGAGTTCACAATGAGCAGTTCTTC.